This T cell receptor (beta chain) is drawn from a study of blood T cell repertoires in COVID-19. Study-wide background: The United States, Italy and Spain were the sources of the acute and convalescent COVID-19 samples. The cDNA or gDNA used as material had been derived from T cells, B-cell-depleted T cells, or PBMCs.

In the original analysis: From reference gene primer amplification, estimates of nucleated cell counts were derived. TCRdb keeps only in-frame clones here, not all; method: immunoSEQ multiplex PCR. For V, J and clone size, that table is used; D and trimming come from the DNA. The sample records approximately 230,000 clones, about 88% being singletons. V was clipped by 7 bases and J by 8 bases; unmatched bases: 8. The CDR3 has 14 amino acids. Germline CDR1 reads SEHNR; CDR2 reads FQNEAQ (reference sequence). This rearrangement joins TRBV7-9 to TRBJ1-2; 12 nucleotides agree with TRBD1. The specimen was peripheral blood. The TCR comes from a middle-aged woman who had recovered from COVID-19. The CDR3 is CASTSGQGARGYTF. Here the CDR3 DNA reads TGTGCCAGCACCTCGGGACAGGGGGCCAGAGGCTACACCTTC.